The clone carrying this T cell receptor (beta chain) showed up just once. The antigen is unknown. The ends lost 2 bases at V and 2 bases at J; junction bases unmatched: 5. CDR1 and CDR2 (germline): SGHNT, YYREEE (reference sequence). CDR3 length: 15 residues. The data originate from a study of cytomegalovirus exposure and HLA in healthy donors. General study results and limits: A later analysis found common viral pathogens apparently linked to several of the most significant clusters. In vitro experiments confirmed that three CMV-associated chains were specific for CMV antigens. The study designated about 160 TCR beta chains cytomegalovirus-associated. Reportedly, fewer N-insertions than the roughly 600-donor mean appeared in an Asian-associated ancestry cluster in a later analysis.

60 Vbeta and 13 Jbeta primers were used in PCR. Assay: immunoSEQ multiplex PCR; the TCRdb copy retains only in-frame clones and omits some. The data contain approximately 90,000 clones, approximately 57% of them singletons. The sequence derives from a woman in her 30s in good health and CMV-seronegative. The V and J genes are TRBV5-4 and TRBJ2-3; TRBD1 matches 7 bases. The sample taken for sequencing was PBMCs. This CDR3 reads CASSFDRASTDTQYF. DNA of the CDR3: TGTGCCAGCAGCTTCGACAGGGCCTCCACAGATACGCAGTATTTT.